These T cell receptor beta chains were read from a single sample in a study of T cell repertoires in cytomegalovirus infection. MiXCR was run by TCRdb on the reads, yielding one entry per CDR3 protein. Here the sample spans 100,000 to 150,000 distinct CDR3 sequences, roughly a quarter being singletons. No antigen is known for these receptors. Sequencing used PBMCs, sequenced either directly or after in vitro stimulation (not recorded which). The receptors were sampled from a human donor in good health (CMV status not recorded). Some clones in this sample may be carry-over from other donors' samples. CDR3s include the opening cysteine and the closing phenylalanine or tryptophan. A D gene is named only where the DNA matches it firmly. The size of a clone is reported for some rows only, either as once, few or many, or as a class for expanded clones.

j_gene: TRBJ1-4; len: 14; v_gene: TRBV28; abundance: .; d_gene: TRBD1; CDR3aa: CASGEGQGNEKLFF; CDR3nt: TGTGCCAGCGGCGAGGGACAGGGGAATGAAAAACTGTTTTTT
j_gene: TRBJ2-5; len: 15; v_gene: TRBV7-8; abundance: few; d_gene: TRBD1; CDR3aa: CASRQYDRAVETQYF; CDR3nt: TGTGCCAGCAGACAATACGACAGGGCCGTGGAGACCCAGTACTTC
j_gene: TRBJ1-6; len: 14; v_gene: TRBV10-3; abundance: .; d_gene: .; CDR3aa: CAISRQGVGSPLHF; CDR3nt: TGTGCCATCAGTCGCCAGGGAGTGGGTTCACCCCTCCACTTT
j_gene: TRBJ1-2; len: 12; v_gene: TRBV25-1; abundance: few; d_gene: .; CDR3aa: CASSREDGGYTF; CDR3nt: TGTGCCAGCAGCCGGGAGGACGGCGGCTACACCTTC
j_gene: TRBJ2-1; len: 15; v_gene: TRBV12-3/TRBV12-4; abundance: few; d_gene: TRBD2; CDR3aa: CASRPTSGLYNEQFF; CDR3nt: TGTGCCAGCAGACCGACTAGCGGCCTCTACAATGAGCAGTTCTTC
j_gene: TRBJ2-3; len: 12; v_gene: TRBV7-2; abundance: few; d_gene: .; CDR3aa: CASSPRLDTQYF; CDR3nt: TGTGCCAGCAGCCCTCGGTTGGATACGCAGTATTTT
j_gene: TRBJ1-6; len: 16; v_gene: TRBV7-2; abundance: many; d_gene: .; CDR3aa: CASSPQGTVYNSPLHF; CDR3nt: TGTGCCAGCAGCCCACAGGGTACCGTGTATAATTCACCCCTCCACTTT
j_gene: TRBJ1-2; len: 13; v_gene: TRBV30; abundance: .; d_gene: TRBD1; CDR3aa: CAGGGQSRYGYTF; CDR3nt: TGTGCCGGAGGGGGACAGAGCCGCTATGGCTACACCTTC
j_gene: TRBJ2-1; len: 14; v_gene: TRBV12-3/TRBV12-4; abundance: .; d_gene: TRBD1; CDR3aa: CASSLGAGGNEQFF; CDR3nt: TGTGCCAGCAGTTTAGGGGCAGGGGGTAATGAGCAGTTCTTC
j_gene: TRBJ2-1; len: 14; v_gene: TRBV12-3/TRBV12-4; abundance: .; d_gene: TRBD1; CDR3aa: CASSTRTGFYEQFF; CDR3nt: TGTGCCAGCAGTACCCGGACAGGGTTTTATGAGCAGTTCTTC
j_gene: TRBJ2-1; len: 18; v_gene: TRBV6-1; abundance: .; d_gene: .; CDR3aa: CASSGPRERSLSYNEQFF; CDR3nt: TGTGCCAGCAGTGGACCTAGGGAGCGGAGCCTCTCCTACAATGAGCAGTTCTTC
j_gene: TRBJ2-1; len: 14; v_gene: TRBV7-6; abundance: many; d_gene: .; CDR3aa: CASSLGYRAGEQFF; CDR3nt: TGTGCCAGCAGCTTGGGTTACAGGGCCGGTGAGCAGTTCTTC
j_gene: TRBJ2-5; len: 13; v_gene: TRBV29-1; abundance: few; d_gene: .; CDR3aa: CSVEKAGQETQYF; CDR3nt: TGCAGCGTTGAGAAGGCAGGGCAAGAGACCCAGTACTTC
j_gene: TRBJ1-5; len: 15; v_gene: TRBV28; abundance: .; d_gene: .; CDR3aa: CASVIRGPGYQPQHF; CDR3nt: TGTGCCAGCGTGATCAGGGGCCCCGGGTATCAGCCCCAGCATTTT
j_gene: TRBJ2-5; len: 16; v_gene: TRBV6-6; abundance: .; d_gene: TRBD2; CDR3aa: CASSTPAGGYQETQYF; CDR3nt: TGTGCCAGCAGTACCCCAGCGGGAGGGTACCAAGAGACCCAGTACTTC
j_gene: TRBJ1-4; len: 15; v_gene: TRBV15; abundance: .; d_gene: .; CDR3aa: CATSPNSGTDEKLFF; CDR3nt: TGTGCCACCAGCCCAAACTCCGGGACGGATGAAAAACTGTTTTTT
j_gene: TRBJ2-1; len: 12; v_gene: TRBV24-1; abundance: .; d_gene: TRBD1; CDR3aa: CATSDRTGAWFF; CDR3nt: TGTGCCACCAGTGATCGGACAGGGGCGTGGTTCTTC
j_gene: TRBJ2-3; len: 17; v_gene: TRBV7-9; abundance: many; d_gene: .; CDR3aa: CASSSARGGVSTDTQYF; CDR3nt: TGTGCCAGCAGCTCTGCCCGAGGCGGGGTAAGCACAGATACGCAGTATTTT
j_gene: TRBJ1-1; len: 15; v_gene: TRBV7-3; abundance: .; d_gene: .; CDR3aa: CASSEQGRAITEAFF; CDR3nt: TGTGCCAGCAGCGAACAGGGTAGGGCGATCACTGAAGCTTTCTTT
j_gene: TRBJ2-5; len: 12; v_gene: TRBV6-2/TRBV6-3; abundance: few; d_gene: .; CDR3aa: CASSYLEETQYF; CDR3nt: TGTGCCAGCAGTTACTTGGAAGAGACCCAGTACTTC
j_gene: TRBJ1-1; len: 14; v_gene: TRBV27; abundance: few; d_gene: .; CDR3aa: CASSLEGQGTEAFF; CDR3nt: TGTGCCAGCAGTTTGGAGGGGCAGGGCACTGAAGCTTTCTTT
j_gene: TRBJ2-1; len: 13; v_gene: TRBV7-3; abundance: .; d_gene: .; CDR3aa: CASSLGEANEQLF; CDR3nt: TGTGCCAGCAGCCTCGGTGAGGCCAATGAGCAGCTCTTC